The present T cell receptor beta chain was sequenced within a study of T cells after yellow fever vaccination. The study, taken as a whole, reports: FACS-sorted repertoires could contain abundant clonotypes contaminating from the bulk population. Post-booster repertoires again held most primary-vaccination clones (around 95% CD4, roughly 88% CD8).

The CDR3 has 12 residues. CDR1 and CDR2 (germline): SGHDN, FVKESK. Trimming shortened V by 5 bases and J by 6 bases, and 9 bases separated the two germline ends. In the case of this clonotype: Its antigen is currently unknown.

One entry per CDR3 protein, called by TCRdb with MiXCR from the 5' RACE reads. The sample has 78,000 or so distinct CDR3 sequences; about 7.3% are singletons. The sequencing here drew on CD8+ T cells sorted from PBMCs, taken 10 to 11 days after the first yellow fever vaccination. The chain is built from TRBV14 and TRBJ2-3; D may be TRBD1 or TRBD2 (5 bases each). The clonotype was recovered from a man between 18 and 35 years old who received the YFV17D yellow fever vaccine. This CDR3 reads CASSAWDDTQYF. The CDR3 DNA is TGTGCCAGCAGCGCGTGGGACGATACGCAGTATTTT. The full variable domain, completed using reference TRBV14 and TRBJ2-3, is EAGVTQFPSHSVIEKGQTVTLRCDPISGHDNLYWYRRVMGKEIKFLLHFVKESKQDESGMPNNRFLAERTGGTYSTLKVQPAELEDSGVYFCASSAWDDTQYFGPGTRLTVL.